This TCR beta chain derives from a study of blood T cell repertoires in COVID-19. Profiling relied on immunoSEQ multiplex PCR, and the TCRdb table lists in-frame clones only, not all of them. The sample includes approximately 250,000 clones, about 88% seen only once; the top ten take around 0.97%. The germline CDR1 and CDR2 sequences are MNHEY and SVGAGI. The CDR3 length is 13 residues. Trimming left V 6 bases short and J 7 bases short, with 15 bases between. The sequenced sample consisted of peripheral blood. This sequence was found in a man aged 35 to 55 with acute or convalescent COVID-19. The chain carries TRBV6-5 and TRBJ1-2, with D unresolved. CDR3: CASSPSGSSGYTF. In nucleotides, the CDR3 is TGTGCCAGCAGCCCATCAGGATCGAGTGGCTACACCTTC.